One sample yielded the 30 T cell receptor beta chains listed below, sequenced in a study of blood T cells in healthy people across ages. Combining a sample-barcoded 5' primer with a J-beta primer mix, a second PCR ran for about 7 to 12 cycles. TCRdb passed the 5' RACE reads through MiXCR, listing each CDR3 protein once. The repertoire has some 1.7 million distinct CDR3 sequences, about 30% of them found once; the top ten carry roughly 8.2%. Sequenced: blood. These receptors were taken from a woman aged 25 to 45 in good health.

This clonotype was found once. This chain links TRBV12-3 or TRBV12-4 with TRBJ2-7; the D call may be TRBD1 or TRBD2 (5 bases each). The V gene lost 6 bases and the J gene lost 5 bases, with 11 bases spanning the gap. This CDR3 contains 12 residues. In DNA form, the CDR3 reads TGTGCCAGCAGGTCCGGGACCCACGAGCAGTACTTC. Residues: CASRSGTHEQYF.

The sample holds a few counts of this clonotype. This may stem from a read error, because a much larger clone lies one nucleotide away. The chain combines TRBV10-3 with TRBJ2-5; 7 nucleotides line up with TRBD1. CDR1 ENHRY and CDR2 SYGVKD come from the germline V gene. The CDR3 runs to 14 residues. CDR3 coding DNA: TGTGCCACCAAACCCGGGACAGTTCAAGAGGCCCAGTACTTC. This encodes CATKPGTVQEAQYF.

This clonotype was recorded many times. The genes are TRBV7-9 and TRBJ2-1; TRBD2 matches 8 bases. J gave up 9 bases and V 0 bases, and 7 bases lay outside the gene matches. The CDR3 has 15 amino acids. In germline, CDR1 is SEHNR, CDR2 FQNEAQ (reference sequence). For the CDR3, the DNA is TGTGCCAGCAGCTTAGCACTAGCGGAGAGGGGTGAGCAGTTCTTC. Amino acids: CASSLALAERGEQFF.

The rearrangement joins TRBV5-1 to TRBJ2-1; 7 bases are shared with TRBD2. The CDR3 loop spans 14 amino acids. The germline CDR1 and CDR2 sequences are SGHRS and YFSETQ. V was clipped by 7 bases and J by 9 bases; unmatched bases: 13. DNA of the CDR3: TGCGCCAGCGGGCGGGGCGGGGGAGACAGTGAGCAGTTCTTC. This translates into CASGRGGGDSEQFF.

J is TRBJ1-1 and V is TRBV12-3 or TRBV12-4; D call uncertain. V was cut by 2 bases and J by 1 base, with 5 bases left in between. The CDR3 covers 13 residues. The CDR3 reads CASSLIGNTEAFF. The CDR3 nucleotides read TGTGCCAGCAGTTTAATCGGGAACACTGAAGCTTTCTTT.

This clonotype was counted only a few times. The junction does not match germline at one end; this may be a read error. This chain uses TRBV5-4 with TRBJ2-1; D is possibly TRBD2 (6 bases). This CDR3 has 18 amino acids. CDR1 and CDR2 (germline): SGHNT, YYREEE (reference sequence). The CDR3 DNA reads TGTGCCAGCACCTTGGAGGGACCGGTAGCGGCGAAAAGGAATGAGCAGTTCTTC. Translation: CASTLEGPVAAKRNEQFF. Complete variable domain (other parts from reference TRBV5-4 and TRBJ2-1): ETGVTQSPTHLIKTRGQQVTLRCSSQSGHNTVSWYQQALGQGPQFIFQYYREEENGRGNFPPRFSGLQFPNYSSELNVNALELDDSALYLCASTLEGPVAAKRNEQFFGPGTRLTVL.

This chain uses TRBV9 with TRBJ1-6, with unresolved D. In germline, CDR1 is SGDLS, CDR2 YYNGEE. The CDR3 covers 17 residues. Trimming stripped 2 bases from V and 0 bases from J, with 12 bases between. CDR3 residues: CASSVGLVSSYNSPLHF. CDR3 coding DNA: TGTGCCAGCAGCGTCGGCTTAGTAAGCTCCTATAATTCACCCCTCCACTTT. Based on the CDR3 plus reference TRBV9 and TRBJ1-6, the full variable domain is DSGVTQTPKHLITATGQRVTLRCSPRSGDLSVYWYQQSLDQGLQFLIQYYNGEERAKGNILERFSAQQFPDLHSELNLSSLELGDSALYFCASSVGLVSSYNSPLHFGNGTRLTVT.

The chain couples TRBV12-3 or TRBV12-4 to TRBJ1-1; tentative D call: TRBD1 (5 bases). The CDR3 sequence is 15 residues long. V was clipped by 5 bases and J by 0 bases, with 13 bases between them. CDR3 bases: TGTGCCAGCAGTCCGCGGGACTACATGAACACTGAAGCTTTCTTT. Its translation is CASSPRDYMNTEAFF.

The rearrangement links TRBV10-2 to TRBJ2-1; the match to TRBD2 covers 7 bases. The CDR3 spans 14 residues. CDR1 is WSHSY, CDR2 SAAADI, per germline. V lost 6 bases and J lost 8; bases outside the gene matches: 10. The CDR3 sequence: CASSGLGSADEQFF. For the CDR3, the DNA is TGCGCCAGCAGCGGACTAGGATCTGCTGATGAGCAGTTCTTC.

V usage is TRBV7-9 and J usage is TRBJ1-5, with D uncertain. The CDR3 length is 15 residues. The germline V gene has CDR1 SEHNR and CDR2 FQNEAQ (reference sequence). V shed 1 base and J shed 5 bases, with 12 bases lying between them. In DNA, the CDR3 is TGTGCCAGCAGCTTAGGTGCAGGAAGGGATCAGCCCCAGCATTTT. Amino acids: CASSLGAGRDQPQHF.

About this clonotype: Here the CDR3 omits its conserved ending phenylalanine or tryptophan, so a read error is the likely source. The chain employs TRBV7-9 and TRBJ1-2; D uncertain. The CDR3 sequence is 14 residues long. Trimming stripped 0 bases from V and 0 bases from J, with 5 bases between. The germline gives CDR1 SEHNR, CDR2 FQNEAQ (reference sequence). CDR3 in DNA: TGTGCCAGCAGCTTAGCACAGTCTAACTATGGCTACACCTGC. Encoded protein: CASSLAQSNYGYTC.

On this clonotype itself: A much larger clone differs from this one at a single base, so this may be a read error. The chain uses TRBV11-2 and TRBJ2-7; unclear D gene. Germline V gene sequence: CDR1 SGHAT, CDR2 FQNNGV. The CDR3 loop spans 15 amino acids. V was trimmed by 5 bases and J by 4 bases, leaving 18 bases between them. The DNA of the CDR3 is TGTGCCAGCAGCCCGCGGCCAGGTCGCGTTTACGAGCAGTACTTC. It codes for CASSPRPGRVYEQYF.

V and J are TRBV28 and TRBJ2-1; weak D call: TRBD2 (5 bases). The germline V and J ends were trimmed by 3 bases and 6 bases, with 12 bases remaining between them. Germline V CDR1 and CDR2: MDHEN, SYDVKM. This CDR3 spans 14 amino acids. CDR3 sequence: CASSFAGSANEQFF. The DNA of the CDR3 is TGTGCCAGCAGTTTTGCGGGTTCGGCCAATGAGCAGTTCTTC.

This clonotype has more than one count but fewer than ten. This chain joins TRBV7-2 and TRBJ2-1, with TRBD2 matching over 11 bases. From germline, CDR1 is SGHTA and CDR2 FQGNSA. J was trimmed by 0 bases and V by 0 bases; bases with no gene match: 4. This CDR3 has 18 residues. DNA of the CDR3: TGTGCCAGCAGCTTAGCGCGACTAGCGGGAAGCTCCTACAATGAGCAGTTCTTC. This translates into CASSLARLAGSSYNEQFF.

The chain is built from TRBV12-3 or TRBV12-4 and TRBJ1-1; TRBD1 might be the D (5 bases). This CDR3 spans 15 amino acids. V gave up 6 bases and J gave up 1 base, with 15 bases separating them. For the CDR3, the DNA is TGTGCCAGCAGCCCCCGAGGGGTGAGGAACACTGAAGCTTTCTTT. It yields the protein CASSPRGVRNTEAFF.

The chain is built from TRBV12-3 or TRBV12-4 and TRBJ2-1; the D is unclear. The CDR3 is made up of 13 amino acids. The germline V and J ends were trimmed by 4 bases and 2 bases, with 6 bases remaining between them. CDR3 nucleotides: TGTGCCAGCAGTTCCTTTCCCTACAATGAGCAGTTCTTC. Its translation: CASSSFPYNEQFF.

V is TRBV12-3 or TRBV12-4 and J is TRBJ2-1, with D hard to call. The CDR3 covers 14 residues. V lost 2 bases to trimming and J lost 4 bases, with 9 bases between them. The CDR3 DNA reads TGTGCCAGCAGTTTAAACCCTTCGTACAATGAGCAGTTCTTC. Its translation: CASSLNPSYNEQFF.

This chain's CDR3 is CSTKAQGGQPQHF. The CDR3, as DNA: TGCAGTACTAAAGCACAGGGCGGCCAGCCCCAGCATTTT. The rearrangement joins TRBV20-1 to TRBJ1-5; D is perhaps TRBD1 (6 bases). Germline CDR1 DFQATT, CDR2 SNEGSKA (reference sequence). Trimming stripped 8 bases from V and 7 bases from J, with 18 bases between. The CDR3 consists of 13 residues.

Remarks on this clonotype: A much larger clone differs from this one at a single base, so this may be a read error. The J gene is TRBJ2-7, the V gene TRBV10-1; TRBD1 matches 9 bases. After removal of 2 bases from V and 2 bases from J, the junction contained 10 bases not matched to a gene. CDR3 length equals 17 residues. From germline, CDR1 is WNHNN and CDR2 SYGVQD (reference sequence). The CDR3 coding sequence is TGCGCCAGCAGTGAGAAAATGACCGGGACAGGGCCCTACGAGCAGTACTTC. Encoded protein: CASSEKMTGTGPYEQYF.

The rearrangement links TRBV12-3 or TRBV12-4 to TRBJ2-7; D perhaps matches TRBD2 (6 bases). The CDR3 runs to 14 residues. V was clipped by 1 base and J by 4 bases, with 11 bases between them. CDR3: CASSLGGTQYEQYF. The CDR3, as DNA: TGTGCCAGCAGTTTAGGTGGGACTCAATACGAGCAGTACTTC.

A word on this clonotype: A much bigger clone sits one base away, suggesting this may be a read error. V is TRBV5-1 and J is TRBJ2-3; D might be TRBD1 or TRBD2, each matching 5 bases. Germline values: CDR1 SGHRS, CDR2 YFSETQ. The CDR3 totals 13 residues. The CDR3 protein is CVSSWDGTDTQYF. Here the CDR3 DNA reads TGCGTCAGCAGTTGGGACGGAACAGATACGCAGTATTTT.

The chain is built from TRBV2 and TRBJ2-1; D is possibly TRBD1 or TRBD2 (5 bases each). V was clipped by 4 bases and J by 6 bases, with 22 bases between them. The CDR3 is 17 residues long. Germline loops: CDR1 SNHLY, CDR2 FYNNEI. Here the CDR3 reads CASSGGTLSRPINEQFF. In nucleotides, the CDR3 is TGTGCCAGCAGTGGAGGGACCTTGTCCAGGCCCATCAATGAGCAGTTCTTC. The full variable domain, its missing parts supplied by reference TRBV2 and TRBJ2-1, is EPEVTQTPSHQVTQMGQEVILRCVPISNHLYFYWYRQILGQKVEFLVSFYNNEISEKSEIFDDQFSVERPDGSNFTLKIRSTKLEDSAMYFCASSGGTLSRPINEQFFGPGTRLTVL.

The chain recombines TRBV5-6 with TRBJ2-3; 10 bases align to TRBD2. There are 16 residues in the CDR3. V was pared by 2 bases and J by 5 bases, with 8 bases of the junction left unmatched. Germline CDR1 is SGHDT and CDR2 is YYEEEE. CDR3 coding DNA: TGTGCCAGCAGCTTCCTTGCAGCGGGGGGGAAAGATACGCAGTATTTT. Translated, it gives CASSFLAAGGKDTQYF.

There are a few counts of this clonotype. The chain joins TRBV12-3 or TRBV12-4 to TRBJ2-2; D is ambiguous. V was cut by 6 bases and J by 2 bases, with 19 bases left in between. The CDR3 consists of 17 residues. The CDR3 region has the DNA TGTGCCAGCAGCCCTTGGGGTGGCACGGCAAACACCGGGGAGCTGTTTTTT. Protein product: CASSPWGGTANTGELFF.

This clonotype was observed a few times. One junction end does not reproduce the germline sequence, and a read error may be involved. The CDR3 loop is CASSLARDRMYVYTF. The DNA of the CDR3 is TGTGCCAGCAGCTTGGCCAGAGACAGGATGTATGTCTACACCTTC. The rearrangement joins TRBV5-5 to TRBJ1-2; D is possibly TRBD1 (6 bases). The CDR3 loop spans 15 amino acids. Germline V CDR1 and CDR2: SGHKS, YYEKEE (reference sequence).

This chain connects TRBV18 to TRBJ2-4, with 11 bases that match TRBD1. The J call may be wrong; the DNA end is better matched by TRBJ2-7. This CDR3 has 14 residues. Looked up from germline, CDR1 is KGHSH and CDR2 is LQKENI. CDR3 residues: CASSGGQGDYEQYF. The CDR3, as DNA: TGTGCCAGCTCGGGGGGACAGGGGGACTACGAGCAGTACTTC.

This chain links TRBV20-1 with TRBJ2-7; weak D call: TRBD1 (6 bases). Germline loops: CDR1 DFQATT, CDR2 SNEGSKA (reference sequence). The V gene lost 6 bases and the J gene lost 5 bases, with 20 bases spanning the gap. The CDR3 has 14 amino acids. The CDR3 coding sequence is TGCAGTGCCTCGACCGGACAGTCAGGGCACGAGCAGTACTTC. This gives the protein CSASTGQSGHEQYF.

The J gene is TRBJ2-1, the V gene TRBV20-1, with 8 bases identical to TRBD2. Per the germline V gene, CDR1 is DFQATT and CDR2 is SNEGSKA (reference sequence). The CDR3 covers 15 residues. V shed 3 bases, J shed 3 bases, and the junction held 7 bases outside the gene matches. CDR3 sequence: CSARRWLAGYNEQFF. Written as DNA, the CDR3 is TGCAGTGCTAGGCGCTGGCTAGCGGGCTACAATGAGCAGTTCTTC.

This rearrangement joins TRBV10-3 to TRBJ2-6; D not resolved. The V gene lost 6 bases and the J gene lost 1 base, with 10 bases spanning the gap. The CDR3 covers 15 residues. The germline V gene encodes CDR1 ENHRY and CDR2 SYGVKD. The CDR3 sequence: CAIRDLSSGANVLTF. The CDR3 nucleotides read TGTGCCATCAGGGATCTCAGTTCTGGGGCCAACGTCCTGACTTTC.

This clonotype was observed at least ten times. V usage is TRBV10-3 and J usage is TRBJ2-7; 7 bases fit TRBD2. V shed 3 bases, J shed 4 bases, and the junction held 6 bases outside the gene matches. The CDR3 consists of 14 residues. Germline assignment: CDR1 ENHRY and CDR2 SYGVKD. As DNA, the CDR3 is TGTGCCATCAGTGAAGGCGGGAGTACGTACGAGCAGTACTTC. Its protein product is CAISEGGSTYEQYF.